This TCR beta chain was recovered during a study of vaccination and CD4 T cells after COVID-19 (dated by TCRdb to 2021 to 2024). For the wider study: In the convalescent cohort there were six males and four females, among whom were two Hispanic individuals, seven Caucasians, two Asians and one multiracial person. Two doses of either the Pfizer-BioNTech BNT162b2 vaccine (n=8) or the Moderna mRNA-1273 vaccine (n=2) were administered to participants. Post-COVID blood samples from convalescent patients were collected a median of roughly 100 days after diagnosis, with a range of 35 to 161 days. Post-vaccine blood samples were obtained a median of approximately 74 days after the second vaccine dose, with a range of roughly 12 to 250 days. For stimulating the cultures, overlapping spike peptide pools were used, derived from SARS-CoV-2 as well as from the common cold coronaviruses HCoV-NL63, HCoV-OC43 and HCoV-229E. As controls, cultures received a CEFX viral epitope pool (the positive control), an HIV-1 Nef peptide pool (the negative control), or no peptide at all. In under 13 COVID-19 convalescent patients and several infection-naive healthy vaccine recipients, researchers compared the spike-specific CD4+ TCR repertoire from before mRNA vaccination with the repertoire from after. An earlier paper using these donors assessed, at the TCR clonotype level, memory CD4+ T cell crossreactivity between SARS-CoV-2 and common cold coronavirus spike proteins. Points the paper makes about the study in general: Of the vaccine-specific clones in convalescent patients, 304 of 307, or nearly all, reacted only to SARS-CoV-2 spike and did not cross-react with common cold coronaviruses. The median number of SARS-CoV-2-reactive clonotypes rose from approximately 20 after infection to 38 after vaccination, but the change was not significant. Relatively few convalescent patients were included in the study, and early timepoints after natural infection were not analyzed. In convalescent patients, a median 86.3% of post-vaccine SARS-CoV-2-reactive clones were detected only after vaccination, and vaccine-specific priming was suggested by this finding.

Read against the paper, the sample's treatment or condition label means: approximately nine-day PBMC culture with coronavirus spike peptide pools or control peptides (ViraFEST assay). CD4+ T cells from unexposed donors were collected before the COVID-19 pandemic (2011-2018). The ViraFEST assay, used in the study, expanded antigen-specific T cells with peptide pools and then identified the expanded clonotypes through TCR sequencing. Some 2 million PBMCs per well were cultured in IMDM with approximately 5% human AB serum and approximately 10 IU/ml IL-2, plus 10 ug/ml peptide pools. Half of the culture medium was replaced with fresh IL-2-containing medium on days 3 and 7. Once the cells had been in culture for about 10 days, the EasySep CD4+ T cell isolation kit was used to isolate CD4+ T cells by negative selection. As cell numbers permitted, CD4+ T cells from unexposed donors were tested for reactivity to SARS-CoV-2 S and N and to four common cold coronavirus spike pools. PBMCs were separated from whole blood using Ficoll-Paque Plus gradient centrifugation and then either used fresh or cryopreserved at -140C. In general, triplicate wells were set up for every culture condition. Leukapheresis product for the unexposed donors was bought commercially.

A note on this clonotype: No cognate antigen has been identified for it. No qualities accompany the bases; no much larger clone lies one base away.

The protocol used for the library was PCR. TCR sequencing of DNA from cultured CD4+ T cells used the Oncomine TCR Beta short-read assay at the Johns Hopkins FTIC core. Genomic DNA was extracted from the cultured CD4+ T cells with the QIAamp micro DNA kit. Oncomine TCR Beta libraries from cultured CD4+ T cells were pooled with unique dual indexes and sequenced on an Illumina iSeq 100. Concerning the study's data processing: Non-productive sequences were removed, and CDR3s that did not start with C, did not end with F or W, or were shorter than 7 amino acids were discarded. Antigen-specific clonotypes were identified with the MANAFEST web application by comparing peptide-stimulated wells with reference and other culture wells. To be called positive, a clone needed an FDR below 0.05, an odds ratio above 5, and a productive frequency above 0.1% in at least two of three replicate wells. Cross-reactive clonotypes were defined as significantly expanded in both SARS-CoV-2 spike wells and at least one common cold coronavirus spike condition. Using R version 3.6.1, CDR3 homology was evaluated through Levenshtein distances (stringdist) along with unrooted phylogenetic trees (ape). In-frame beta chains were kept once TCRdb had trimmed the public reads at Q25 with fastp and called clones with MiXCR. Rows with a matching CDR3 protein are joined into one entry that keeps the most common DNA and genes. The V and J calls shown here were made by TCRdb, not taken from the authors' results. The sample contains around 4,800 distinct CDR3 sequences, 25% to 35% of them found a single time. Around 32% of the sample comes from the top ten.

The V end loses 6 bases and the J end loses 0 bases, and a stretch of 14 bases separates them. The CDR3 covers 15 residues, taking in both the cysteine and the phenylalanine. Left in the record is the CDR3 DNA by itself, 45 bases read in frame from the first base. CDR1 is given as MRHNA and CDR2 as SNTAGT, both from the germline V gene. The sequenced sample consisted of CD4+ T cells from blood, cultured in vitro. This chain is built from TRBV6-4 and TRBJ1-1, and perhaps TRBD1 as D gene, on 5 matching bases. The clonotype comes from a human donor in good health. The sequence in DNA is TGTGCCAGCAGGCGAGAGGGAGGGGTGAACACTGAAGCTTTCTTT. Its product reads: CASRREGGVNTEAFF.